The 13 T cell receptor beta chains below come from one sample, sequenced in a study of Tregs in tolerant kidney transplant recipients. Sequencing was performed with immunoSEQ multiplex PCR; in TCRdb, only in-frame clones are kept and a portion is missing. This table holds around 52,000 clones, 83% found once. Sequencing used CD4+ T cells from blood. Receptors originate from a human donor in good health.

The chain is built from TRBV12-5 and TRBJ2-5; TRBD2 matches at 9 bases. Germline V gene data show CDR1 as LGHNT and CDR2 as FRNRAP. The CDR3 is 15 amino acids. Trimming took 5 bases from V and 2 from J; bases not matched to a gene: 6. CDR3 loop: CASGPGTSSQETQYF. The CDR3 DNA follows: TGTGCTAGTGGTCCGGGGACTAGCTCGCAAGAGACCCAGTACTTC.

V gene TRBV5-4 combines with J gene TRBJ1-2, with unresolved D. With 3 bases removed from V and 0 bases from J, the gap between germline ends came to 9 bases. Germline CDR1 is SGHNT and CDR2 is YYREEE (reference sequence). The CDR3 loop spans 14 amino acids. The CDR3 here is CASSSPPANYGYTF. The DNA of the CDR3 is TGTGCCAGCAGCTCCCCTCCCGCTAACTATGGCTACACCTTC.

This rearrangement joins TRBV4-3 to TRBJ2-5, with a tentative D call TRBD2 (5 bases). Germline V gives CDR1 LGHNA, CDR2 YSLEER. V was trimmed by 0 bases and J by 4 bases, leaving 15 bases between them. CDR3 length equals 16 residues. CDR3 in DNA: TGCGCCAGCAGCCAAGATAGTGGGAGATATGGAGAGACCCAGTACTTC. Translation gives CASSQDSGRYGETQYF.

The chain carries TRBV15 and TRBJ2-5, with D perhaps matching TRBD2 (6 bases). The CDR3 is 15 amino acids. V lost 4 bases to trimming and J lost 0 bases, with 12 bases between them. Germline loops: CDR1 LNHNV, CDR2 YYDKDF (reference sequence). The CDR3 nucleotides are TGTGCCACCAGCACGTGGCGGGAATACCAAGAGACCCAGTACTTC. This translates into CATSTWREYQETQYF.

This chain joins TRBV28 and TRBJ2-1, with D uncertain. This CDR3 is built from 15 residues. Germline V gives CDR1 MDHEN, CDR2 SYDVKM. The V and J ends lost 7 bases and 2 bases respectively, with 15 bases between them. The CDR3 is CASNFPVGPYNEQFF. The CDR3 coding sequence is TGTGCCAGCAATTTCCCGGTCGGCCCCTACAATGAGCAGTTCTTC. Looking up the rest from reference TRBV28 and TRBJ2-1 gives the full variable domain: DVKVTQSSRYLVKRTGEKVFLECVQDMDHENMFWYRQDPGLGLRLIYFSYDVKMKEKGDIPEGYSVSREKKERFSLILESASTNQTSMYLCASNFPVGPYNEQFFGPGTRLTVL.

The rearrangement joins TRBV30 to TRBJ2-5, with 9 bases that match TRBD2. This CDR3 is built from 14 residues. V lost 3 bases and J lost 5; bases outside the gene matches: 7. Germline values: CDR1 GTSNPN, CDR2 SVGIG (reference sequence). The CDR3 protein is CAWRAGGSKETQYF. The CDR3 region has the DNA TGTGCCTGGAGGGCGGGAGGGTCAAAGGAGACCCAGTACTTC.

In this sample, this clone turned up once. The CDR3 protein is CASRRGGDYEQYF. The CDR3 DNA is TGTGCCAGCAGAAGAGGGGGGGACTACGAGCAGTACTTC. The genes are TRBV2 and TRBJ2-7, with D perhaps matching TRBD2 (7 bases). Germline V gives CDR1 SNHLY, CDR2 FYNNEI. V lost 6 bases and J 3 bases, leaving 12 bases between the germline ends. This CDR3 is 13 amino acids long.

This clone was picked up a small number of times. The V call is TRBV11-1, the J call TRBJ1-1; the D gene is possibly TRBD1 (6 bases). Germline V CDR1 and CDR2: SGHAT, FQDESV (reference sequence). V dropped 5 bases and J dropped 4 bases, with 14 bases sitting between them. CDR3 size: 14 residues. In DNA, the CDR3 is TGTGCCAGCAGCCGCCAGGGGAGGGGCACTGAAGCTTTCTTT. Its translation is CASSRQGRGTEAFF.

DNA of the CDR3: TGTGCCAGCAGCGCAGAGATGCGGGGGGGCACAGATACGCAGTATTTT. This encodes CASSAEMRGGTDTQYF. The chain carries TRBV9 and TRBJ2-3; TRBD2 agrees at 8 bases. Trimming took 3 bases from V and 1 from J; bases not matched to a gene: 7. The CDR3 extends over 16 amino acids. CDR1 is SGDLS and CDR2 is YYNGEE in the germline V gene.

The rearrangement joins TRBV5-8 to TRBJ2-2; no clear D gene. Trimming removed 1 base at V and 1 base at J, with 2 bases between. This CDR3 is 13 amino acids long. Germline-derived CDR1 and CDR2 are SGHTS and YDEGEE. The CDR3: CASSLRNTGELFF. DNA of the CDR3: TGTGCCAGCAGCTTGCGGAACACCGGGGAGCTGTTTTTT.

The rearrangement uses TRBV19 and TRBJ2-2; D possibly uses TRBD1 or TRBD2 (5 bases each). V was shortened by 6 bases and J by 0 bases, with 14 bases between the two germline ends. CDR1 and CDR2 (germline): LNHDA, SQIVND (reference sequence). This CDR3 has 16 amino acids. CDR3 DNA: TGTGCCAGTAGGACGGGTTGGGGGTCGAACACCGGGGAGCTGTTTTTT. Translation gives CASRTGWGSNTGELFF.

The V and J genes are TRBV7-3 and TRBJ2-1; 8 bases are a match to TRBD2. J gave up 5 bases and V 5 bases, and 5 bases lay outside the gene matches. CDR3 length: 14 amino acids. Germline assignment: CDR1 SGHTA and CDR2 FQGTGA. This CDR3 is CASSASGGNNEQFF. The CDR3, as DNA: TGTGCCAGCAGCGCCTCGGGAGGGAACAATGAGCAGTTCTTC.

The rearrangement links TRBV7-2 to TRBJ1-1, with no clear D. V lost 1 base and J lost 5, with 11 bases in between. The CDR3 covers 14 residues. Per the germline V gene, CDR1 is SGHTA and CDR2 is FQGNSA. CDR3 protein: CASSLEGFGTEAFF. CDR3 in DNA: TGTGCCAGCAGCTTAGAAGGGTTTGGGACTGAAGCTTTCTTT.